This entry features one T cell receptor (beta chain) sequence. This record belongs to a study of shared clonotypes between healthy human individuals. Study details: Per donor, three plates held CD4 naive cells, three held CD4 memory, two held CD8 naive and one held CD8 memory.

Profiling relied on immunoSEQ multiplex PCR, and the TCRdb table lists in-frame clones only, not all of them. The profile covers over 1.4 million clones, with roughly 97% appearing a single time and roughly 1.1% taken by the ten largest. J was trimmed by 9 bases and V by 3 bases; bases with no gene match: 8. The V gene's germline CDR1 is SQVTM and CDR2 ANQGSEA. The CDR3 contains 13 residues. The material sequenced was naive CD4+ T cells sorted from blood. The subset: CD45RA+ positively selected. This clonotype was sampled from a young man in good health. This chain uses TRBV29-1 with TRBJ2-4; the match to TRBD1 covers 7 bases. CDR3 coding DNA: TGCAGCGTTGATGAGGGGGCCGGCGGCATTCAGTACTTC. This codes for CSVDEGAGGIQYF.